Detailed here is one T cell receptor (beta chain). The authors' processing: Nucleated cell counts were estimated from reference gene primer amplification. Measured with immunoSEQ multiplex PCR; TCRdb has only the in-frame clones, and not every one. V, J and clone size are those of that table, while D and trimming were read from the DNA. The data hold approximately 52,000 clones, with less than 90% observed a single time. The data belong to a study of blood T cell repertoires in COVID-19. Germline V gene data show CDR1 as ENHRY and CDR2 as SYGVKD. This CDR3 contains 14 residues. Germline trimming cut 11 bases from V and 0 bases from J; bases unmatched to any gene: 2.

The sample comprised peripheral blood. This clonotype was sampled from a woman older than 75 with acute or convalescent COVID-19. J is TRBJ2-6 and V is TRBV10-3; 9 positions agree with TRBD2. This CDR3 is CAAGGGSGANVLTF. The CDR3 DNA sequence: TGTGCCGCGGGGGGGGGCTCTGGGGCCAACGTCCTGACTTTC.